The next 10 T cell receptor beta chains were all read from a single sample in a study of blood T cell repertoires in COVID-19 (dated by TCRdb to the early 2020s). Libraries were constructed by the immunoSEQ multiplex PCR assay. Drawn from immuneACCESS, this table holds only the in-frame rearrangements with V and J called that TCRdb kept. Clones are partly lost; checked studies trace under half to an unresolved V gene and leave the rest unexplained. For this sample there are fewer than 300,000 clones; approximately 89% appear just once. The ten top clones hold about 2.1% of the sample. Sequencing used peripheral blood. The receptors derive from a woman aged 50 to 60 with acute or convalescent COVID-19.

V usage is TRBV28 and J usage is TRBJ1-5; weak D call: TRBD1 (5 bases). CDR1 and CDR2 (germline): MDHEN, SYDVKM. CDR3 size: 14 residues. V was pared by 3 bases and J by 5 bases, with 11 bases between. The CDR3 sequence: CASSLRQKDQPQHF. For the CDR3, the DNA is TGTGCCAGCAGTTTGAGACAGAAAGATCAGCCCCAGCATTTT.

The chain joins TRBV30 to TRBJ1-4; D gene uncertain. Trimming stripped 2 bases from V and 4 bases from J, with 8 bases between. Germline values: CDR1 GTSNPN, CDR2 SVGIG (reference sequence). The CDR3 contains 13 residues. The CDR3 spells CAWSTQNNEKLFF. In DNA, the CDR3 is TGTGCCTGGAGTACTCAAAATAATGAAAAACTGTTTTTT.

This clone occurred once. V and J are TRBV2 and TRBJ2-1, with D possibly TRBD1 on 6 matching bases. The CDR3 length is 15 residues. The ends were cut back, 2 bases at V and 4 bases at J, with 12 bases in the middle. Germline V gene lookup returns CDR1 SNHLY and CDR2 FYNNEI. CDR3 protein: CASSEQGLGYNEQFF. CDR3 DNA sequence: TGTGCCAGCAGTGAACAGGGGTTGGGATACAATGAGCAGTTCTTC.

This clone was found once. J is TRBJ2-1 and V is TRBV9; 7 nucleotides line up with TRBD1. Unmatched junction bases numbered 11, after V lost 3 bases and J lost 8 bases. Germline lookup yields CDR1 SGDLS and CDR2 YYNGEE. There are 15 residues in the CDR3. The CDR3 nucleotides are TGTGCCAGCAGCGCCTACGTGGGACAGCTACATGAGCAGTTCTTC. Translated: CASSAYVGQLHEQFF. The full variable domain, its missing parts supplied by reference TRBV9 and TRBJ2-1, is DSGVTQTPKHLITATGQRVTLRCSPRSGDLSVYWYQQSLDQGLQFLIQYYNGEERAKGNILERFSAQQFPDLHSELNLSSLELGDSALYFCASSAYVGQLHEQFFGPGTRLTVL.

The chain recombines TRBV4-2 with TRBJ2-5; 10 bases map to TRBD2. Germline V CDR1 and CDR2: LGHNA, YNFKEQ. Trimming took 0 bases from V and 5 from J; bases not matched to a gene: 3. The CDR3 consists of 15 residues. CDR3 nucleotide sequence: TGTGCCAGCAGCCAAGATCTAGCGGGAGTTGAGACCCAGTACTTC. Protein: CASSQDLAGVETQYF.

This sequence joins TRBV18 and TRBJ1-4; weak D call: TRBD1 (6 bases). Trimming cost V 8 bases and J 12 bases, with 16 bases left between them. Germline assignment: CDR1 KGHSH and CDR2 LQKENI. The CDR3 spans 12 residues. The CDR3 nucleotides are TGTGCCAGCCCTCCGGGGGGCGAGGAACTGTTTTTT. Its protein is CASPPGGEELFF.

The chain is built from TRBV5-8 and TRBJ2-5, with D tentatively TRBD2 (5 bases). The length of the CDR3 is 13 residues. The V gene lost 4 bases and the J gene lost 2 bases, with 9 bases spanning the gap. CDR1 is SGHTS, CDR2 YDEGEE, per germline. Written as DNA, the CDR3 is TGTGCCAGCAGCCGGAGAGGGCAAGAGACCCAGTACTTC. Translation: CASSRRGQETQYF.

The chain is built from TRBV6-5 and TRBJ1-1; 7 nucleotides match TRBD1. The trim removed 6 bases at V and 5 bases at J, leaving 9 bases unmatched. Germline V gives CDR1 MNHEY, CDR2 SVGAGI. The CDR3 extends over 14 amino acids. The CDR3 region is CASRRGGPATEAFF. CDR3 coding DNA: TGTGCCAGCAGGAGAGGGGGCCCCGCGACTGAAGCTTTCTTT.

This rearrangement joins TRBV4-2 to TRBJ1-1, with a possible D match to TRBD1 (6 bases). The CDR3 sequence is 14 residues long. Germline values: CDR1 LGHNA, CDR2 YNFKEQ. Trimming stripped 1 base from V and 3 bases from J, with 9 bases between. The CDR3 protein is CASSQVGADTEAFF. CDR3 coding DNA: TGTGCCAGCAGCCAAGTGGGGGCGGACACTGAAGCTTTCTTT.

CDR3 coding DNA: TGTGCCAGCGGGCAGGATAATCAGCCCCAGCATTTT. Translating it yields CASGQDNQPQHF. The V call is TRBV5-4, the J call TRBJ1-5; D gene unclear. The V and J ends lost 7 bases and 4 bases respectively, with 9 bases between them. This CDR3 contains 12 residues. The germline gives CDR1 SGHNT, CDR2 YYREEE (reference sequence).